These T cell receptor beta chains were read from a single sample in a study of cytomegalovirus exposure and HLA in healthy donors. Measured with immunoSEQ multiplex PCR; TCRdb has only the in-frame clones, and not every one. The sample has about 96,000 clones; around 74% are singletons. What was sequenced was PBMCs. These receptors all come from a female donor in good health and CMV-seropositive. Both conserved end residues are part of each CDR3. The D gene is left open where the match is weak. Clone size is given for some rows only: seen once, a few or many times, or a class if the clone is expanded.

d_call | clone_size | j_call | v_call | cdr3_nt | cdr3_aa
- | - | TRBJ1-1 | TRBV18 | TGTGCCAGCTCACCATGGGGGCCTCTGAACACTGAAGCTTTCTTT | CASSPWGPLNTEAFF
TRBD2 | - | TRBJ2-1 | TRBV30 | TGTGCCTGGTCCCCGGCTAGCGGGGGAATGAGCAGGGGTCAGCAGTTCTTC | CAWSPASGGMSRGQQFF
TRBD1 | - | TRBJ1-6 | TRBV10-2 | TGCGCCAGCAGTGTTGACAGGGTTTACTCACCCCTCCACTTT | CASSVDRVYSPLHF
TRBD1 | - | TRBJ2-6 | TRBV4-2 | TGTGCCAGCAGCCAAGAGGGACAGGGCATCTCTGGGGCCAACGTCCTGACTTTC | CASSQEGQGISGANVLTF
TRBD1 | - | TRBJ1-2 | TRBV2 | TGTGCCAGCAGTGAAGACAGGGGGCCTCTTGGCTATGGCTACACCTTC | CASSEDRGPLGYGYTF
TRBD2 | few | TRBJ2-1 | TRBV2 | TGTGCCAGCAGTGCGGGGCGGGGCGGGAGGGAAAATGAGCAGTTCTTC | CASSAGRGGRENEQFF
TRBD2 | - | TRBJ2-7 | TRBV6-5 | TGTGCCAGCAGCACGACTAGCGACTACTCCTACGAGCAGTACTTC | CASSTTSDYSYEQYF
TRBD1 | - | TRBJ1-4 | TRBV11-2 | TGTGCCAGCAGCCCACAGGGGACAGGGCTTGAAAAACTGTTTTTT | CASSPQGTGLEKLFF
TRBD2 | few | TRBJ2-2 | TRBV7-9 | TGTGCCAGCAGCTTCCTAGCGGGCGGGGAGCTGTTTTTT | CASSFLAGGELFF
- | - | TRBJ2-7 | TRBV30 | TGTGCCTGGAAACGGGTGGGGGCGCAGCCCTACGAGCAGTACTTC | CAWKRVGAQPYEQYF
- | - | TRBJ1-1 | TRBV28 | TGTGCCAGCAGTTTGGTACAGAACACTGAAGCTTTCTTT | CASSLVQNTEAFF
TRBD1 | - | TRBJ2-7 | TRBV6-5 | TGTGCCAGCAGTTACGGGACAGGATTCTACGAGCAGTACTTC | CASSYGTGFYEQYF
- | - | TRBJ1-1 | TRBV29-1 | TGCAGCTCCTTCTCGGGGGGGGGTGACACTGAAGCTTTCTTT | CSSFSGGGDTEAFF
TRBD1 | - | TRBJ1-6 | TRBV6-6 | TGTGCCAGCACGACAGGGGTTAGTTCACCCCTCCACTTT | CASTTGVSSPLHF
- | - | TRBJ1-3 | TRBV7-8 | TGTGCCAGCAGTCGCGCCGAGGACTCTGGAAACACCATATATTTT | CASSRAEDSGNTIYF
TRBD1 | - | TRBJ2-7 | TRBV6-1 | TGTGCCAGCAGTGCCTGGGACAGGGAAGGCAAGTACTTC | CASSAWDREGKYF
TRBD1 | - | TRBJ1-1 | TRBV6-6 | TGTGCCAGCAGTCTTCCGGGACAGGGAGGAGGTACTGAAGCTTTCTTT | CASSLPGQGGGTEAFF
- | - | TRBJ1-2 | TRBV5-8 | TGTGCCAGCAGCTTGCGCAACTACGGCTACACCTTC | CASSLRNYGYTF
- | - | TRBJ2-1 | TRBV4-2 | TGTGCCAGCAGCCAAGACGGGACAAGAAGCAATGAGCAGTTCTTC | CASSQDGTRSNEQFF
TRBD1 | - | TRBJ1-4 | TRBV15 | TGTGCCACCAGCAGAGAGACAGGGTCGGGCGAAAAACTGTTTTTT | CATSRETGSGEKLFF
- | - | TRBJ2-7 | TRBV7-2 | TGTGCCAGCAGTCTCGGGCGGAGGTCGGAGCAGTACTTC | CASSLGRRSEQYF
TRBD2 | - | TRBJ2-2 | TRBV28 | TGTGCCAGCAGTTTGACTAGCGGGGGGGCTTATACCGGGGAGCTGTTTTTT | CASSLTSGGAYTGELFF
- | - | TRBJ1-3 | TRBV7-6 | TGTGCCAGCAGCCGTTCGGGGGGGTTCTCTGGAAACACCATATATTTT | CASSRSGGFSGNTIYF
TRBD1 | - | TRBJ2-1 | TRBV25-1 | TGTGCCAGCAGTGATGGGGACAGGGATGATGAGCAGTTCTTC | CASSDGDRDDEQFF
- | - | TRBJ2-2 | TRBV11-2 | TGTGCCAGCAGCTTATCGGGCACCGGGGAGCTGTTTTTT | CASSLSGTGELFF
TRBD2 | - | TRBJ2-3 | TRBV6-1 | TGTGCCACTCCCGGGACTACCAACACAGATACGCAGTATTTT | CATPGTTNTDTQYF
TRBD2 | - | TRBJ2-5 | TRBV6-5 | TGTGCCAGCAGTCTTCCTAGCGGGGGTGGGGGGACCCAGTACTTC | CASSLPSGGGGTQYF
TRBD2 | - | TRBJ2-3 | TRBV5-4 | TGTGCCAGCAGCCTGAGGGCGGGACTAGCGGGGGGTTCCTCTCTATTC | CASSLRAGLAGGSSLF
- | - | TRBJ2-3 | TRBV9 | TGTGCCAGCAGCCTAGGGATCCGGGAGACAGATACGCAGTATTTT | CASSLGIRETDTQYF
- | few | TRBJ2-6 | TRBV5-6 | TGTGCCAGCAGCTTTAATCCCTCTGGGGCCAACGTCCTGACTTTC | CASSFNPSGANVLTF
TRBD1 | - | TRBJ2-6 | TRBV7-9 | TGTGCCAGCAGCTTAGCGGAGACAGGGGGAGGCTCTGGGGCCAACGTCCTGACTTTC | CASSLAETGGGSGANVLTF
- | - | TRBJ2-1 | TRBV21-1 | TGTGCCAGCAGGCCCCCCCCCGGTTTCTTC | CASRPPPGFF
TRBD2 | - | TRBJ2-1 | TRBV19 | TGTGCCAGTAGGCTAGGACTAGAATCCCACAATGAGCAGTTCTTC | CASRLGLESHNEQFF
TRBD1 | - | TRBJ1-1 | TRBV6-5 | TGTGCCAGCAGATACAGGGGAACTGAAGCTTTCTTT | CASRYRGTEAFF
TRBD1 | - | TRBJ2-1 | TRBV10-2 | TGCGCCAGCAGGGGGGTGGGACAGGGGGACAATGAGCAGTTCTTC | CASRGVGQGDNEQFF
- | - | TRBJ2-5 | TRBV7-8 | TGTGCCAGCAGCCTGCAGGAAGAGACCCAGTACTTC | CASSLQEETQYF
TRBD1 | once | TRBJ2-1 | TRBV4-3 | TGCGCCAGCAGCCAAGAAGAGACAGGGGGTCGCAATGAGCAGTTCTTC | CASSQEETGGRNEQFF
- | - | TRBJ1-6 | TRBV15 | TGTGCCACCAGCACATCGAGAACGCTTTCACCCCTCCACTTT | CATSTSRTLSPLHF
TRBD1 | - | TRBJ1-5 | TRBV9 | TGTGCCAGCAGCGTAGCAGGGGGGAGCAATCAGCCCCAGCATTTT | CASSVAGGSNQPQHF
TRBD1 | - | TRBJ2-2 | TRBV4-1 | TGCGCCAGCAGCCTCGGGACAGGGGGGTACACCGGGGAGCTGTTTTTT | CASSLGTGGYTGELFF
TRBD1 | - | TRBJ1-6 | TRBV5-6 | TGTGCCAGCAGCGGACAGGCCACACTTAATTCACCCCTCCACTTT | CASSGQATLNSPLHF
- | - | TRBJ2-7 | TRBV7-2 | TGTGCCAGCAGCTGGCGGGCCTCCTACGAGCAGTACTTC | CASSWRASYEQYF
TRBD1 | - | TRBJ2-7 | TRBV4-1 | TGCGCCAGCAGCCAAGATTGGACAGGGGTGGTCTACGAGCAGTACTTC | CASSQDWTGVVYEQYF
TRBD2 | - | TRBJ2-3 | TRBV6-4 | TGTGCCAGCAGTACCGATAGCGGGAGTGGGACAGATACGCAGTATTTT | CASSTDSGSGTDTQYF
- | - | TRBJ1-2 | TRBV28 | TGTGCCAGCAGTTTAGGGGAGGCCTATGGCTACACCTTC | CASSLGEAYGYTF
- | - | TRBJ1-1 | TRBV28 | TGTGCCAGCAGTTTATATCGGAGTGAAGCTTTCTTT | CASSLYRSEAFF
TRBD2 | - | TRBJ2-1 | TRBV7-7 | TGTGCTAGCAGCCTAGGGCGGGGGGCTGAGCAGTTCTTC | CASSLGRGAEQFF
TRBD1 | - | TRBJ2-1 | TRBV11-3 | TGTGCCAGCAGCTTAGATGGGACAGGGTCCAATGAGCAGTTCTTC | CASSLDGTGSNEQFF
TRBD1 | - | TRBJ1-5 | TRBV7-6 | TGTGCCAGCAGCTTAGGGACAGGTAGCAATCAGCCCCAGCATTTT | CASSLGTGSNQPQHF
- | - | TRBJ2-5 | TRBV30 | TGTGCCTGGAGTGCAGGGGTGAAAGAGACCCAGTACTTC | CAWSAGVKETQYF
TRBD2 | - | TRBJ2-7 | TRBV4-3 | TGCGCCAGCAGCCAGCGACTAGCGGGAGACCTGGCCGAGCAGTACTTC | CASSQRLAGDLAEQYF
- | - | TRBJ1-5 | TRBV19 | TGTGCCAGTACAAAGGGGGACGCGGGCGACCAGCCCCAGCATTTT | CASTKGDAGDQPQHF